The clone carrying this T cell receptor (beta chain) was observed at least ten times. Absence of ophthalmopathy progression within 18 months defined stable Graves' hyperthyroidism. Participants, patients aged 18 to 65, had newly diagnosed hyperthyroidism with a duration under 2 months. Patients were excluded because of uncontrolled infection, other autoimmune disease, pregnancy or lactation. These data are taken from a study of T cells in Graves' hyperthyroidism and ophthalmopathy. The CDR3 contains 14 residues. J was trimmed by 2 bases and V by 4 bases; bases with no gene match: 1. Researchers took RNA transcripts and amplified the TCR beta CDR3 regions from them. TCR CDR3 regions were first amplified by RT-PCR with HTBI primers. TCRdb itself ran the multiplex PCR reads through MiXCR, one entry per CDR3 protein. The sample has a few hundred thousand distinct CDR3 sequences, around a sixth seen once; the top ten hold roughly 7.3%.

The sample comprised blood. This chain links TRBV12-3 or TRBV12-4 with TRBJ2-2, with 7 positions matching TRBD1. The clonotype originates from a woman aged 30 to 39 with Graves' hyperthyroidism. This CDR3 is CASSSGGNTGELFF. The CDR3, as DNA: TGTGCCAGCAGTTCAGGGGGTAACACCGGGGAGCTGTTTTTT.